This TCR beta chain was found in a study of blood T cell repertoires in COVID-19. Adults between about 18 and 89 years of age took part from 24 US areas. The study assigned cohorts using participant-reported clinical history. Sequenced by immunoSEQ multiplex PCR; TCRdb stores in-frame clones only, minus some. The sample carries 120,000 to 150,000 clones, roughly 84% recorded once. CDR3 size: 15 residues. V lost 4 bases and J 7 bases, leaving 14 bases between the germline ends. Germline V gene lookup returns CDR1 SEHNR and CDR2 FQNEAQ (reference sequence). The sequenced material came from PBMCs or T cells enriched from blood (not recorded which). The chain joins TRBV7-9 to TRBJ1-6, with D maybe TRBD1 (6 bases). The TCR originated in a man aged 35 to 55 with acute COVID-19. The CDR3 spells CASSSLTGLNSPLHF. In DNA, the CDR3 is TGTGCCAGCAGCTCTCTGACAGGCTTGAATTCACCCCTCCACTTT.